This TCR beta chain is from a study of shared clonotypes between healthy human individuals. Study findings and constraints: Only blood was sampled; tissue repertoires likely differ. Non-shared clonotypes displayed generation probabilities falling below those of clonotypes present in all four donors. Enrolling few donors narrowed the genetic and exposure-history diversity that was represented.

The healthy adult donors were HIV-negative and reported no recent acute infections or vaccinations. The CDR3 loop spans 12 amino acids. Trimming pared 2 bases from V and 6 bases from J, leaving 5 bases between. The germline gives CDR1 SNHLY, CDR2 FYNNEI. This clone was counted once. The target antigen is unknown. Here immunoSEQ multiplex PCR was the method, and the copy in TCRdb shows in-frame clones only, minus some. The sample includes fewer than 1.8 million clones, approximately 98.5% seen only once; the top ten take roughly 0.36%. The sample taken for sequencing was naive CD4+ T cells sorted from blood. As to subset: CD45RA+ positively selected. The chain carries TRBV2 and TRBJ1-3; the D is unclear. The clonotype comes from a young man in good health. The CDR3 loop is CASSEQENTIYF. The CDR3, as DNA: TGTGCCAGCAGTGAACAGGAAAACACCATATATTTT.